This passage covers 18 T cell receptor beta chains from one sample sequenced in a study of blood T cells in healthy people across ages. A second about 7 to 11 cycle PCR used barcoded and J-beta primers. TCRdb passed the 5' RACE reads through MiXCR, listing each CDR3 protein once. In the table there are about 570,000 distinct CDR3 sequences, about 25% of which are singletons. These records were also assigned to another study, of T cells of mothers and their children.

Sequencing used blood. All receptors derive from a boy younger than 10 in good health.

In the case of this clonotype: Relative to the germline gene, one junction end is altered; a read error may explain this. This chain connects TRBV27 to TRBJ1-4; TRBD1 is a possible D gene (6 bases). The CDR3 is 15 amino acids. CDR1 is MNHEY and CDR2 is SMNVEV in the germline V gene (reference sequence). The CDR3 DNA reads as TGTACCAGCAGTTTATGGGACACAACTAATGAAAAACTGTTTTTT. Amino acid sequence: CTSSLWDTTNEKLFF. Full variable domain (missing parts from reference TRBV27 and TRBJ1-4): EAQVTQNPRYLITVTGKKLTVTCSQNMNHEYMSWYRQDPGLGLRQIYYSMNVEVTDKGDVPEGYKVSRKEKRNFPLILESPSPNQTSLYFCTSSLWDTTNEKLFFGSGTQLSVL.

This clonotype was picked up a small number of times. This chain connects TRBV30 to TRBJ1-6; the D is unclear. The CDR3 spans 13 residues. Germline assignment: CDR1 GTSNPN and CDR2 SVGIG (reference sequence). V lost 3 bases and J lost 9, with 12 bases in between. The CDR3 bases are TGTGCCTGGAGAGCAAGAGAGGGTTCACCCCTCCACTTT. Translation gives CAWRAREGSPLHF.

This clonotype was picked up a small number of times. The chain employs TRBV6-5 and TRBJ1-3; D unclear. This CDR3 contains 15 residues. CDR1 and CDR2 (germline): MNHEY, SVGAGI. Trimming stripped 0 bases from V and 1 base from J, with 7 bases between. This CDR3 is CASSYSGGSGNTIYF. The DNA of the CDR3 is TGTGCCAGCAGTTACTCGGGTGGATCTGGAAACACCATATATTTT.

The DNA for the CDR3 is TGTGCCATCAGTGGTACAGGGAGAGGTGATCAGCCCCAGCATTTT. Amino acid sequence: CAISGTGRGDQPQHF. This sequence joins TRBV10-3 and TRBJ1-5; possible D gene TRBD1, 6 bases. V shed 4 bases and J shed 5 bases, with 15 bases lying between them. From germline, CDR1 is ENHRY and CDR2 SYGVKD. The length of the CDR3 is 15 residues.

The chain couples TRBV29-1 to TRBJ1-6, with D maybe TRBD1 (5 bases). The CDR3 length is 16 residues. Trimming stripped 5 bases from V and 8 bases from J, with 22 bases between. Germline CDR1 and CDR2: SQVTM and ANQGSEA. As DNA, the CDR3 is TGCAGCGTTAAGGACACGGATGGGCATGGGGATTCACCCCTCCACTTT. Its protein product is CSVKDTDGHGDSPLHF. The whole variable domain, filled in from reference TRBV29-1 and TRBJ1-6, reads SAVISQKPSRDICQRGTSLTIQCQVDSQVTMMFWYRQQPGQSLTLIATANQGSEATYESGFVIDKFPISRPNLTFSTLTVSNMSPEDSSIYLCSVKDTDGHGDSPLHFGNGTRLTVT.

Many counts were recorded for this clonotype. The chain combines TRBV9 with TRBJ1-2; the D gene is possibly TRBD1 (5 bases). Per the germline V gene, CDR1 is SGDLS and CDR2 is YYNGEE. This CDR3 comprises 21 residues. With 0 bases removed from V and 3 bases from J, the gap between germline ends came to 30 bases. Here the CDR3 reads CASSVGPDHSLSRLGDYGYTF. In nucleotides, the CDR3 is TGTGCCAGCAGCGTAGGGCCAGATCACAGTTTGAGTCGTTTAGGGGACTATGGCTACACCTTC.

The V gene is TRBV7-2, the J gene TRBJ2-5; D gene ambiguous. The J call may be wrong; the DNA end is better matched by TRBJ2-1. This CDR3 contains 14 residues. Germline V gene lookup returns CDR1 SGHTA and CDR2 FQGNSA. The CDR3, as DNA: TGTGCCAGCAGTTCCTTGGTAGCTCCGAATGAGCAGTTCTTC. This codes for CASSSLVAPNEQFF.

This chain uses TRBV29-1 with TRBJ2-5; D unresolved. V shed 4 bases and J shed 1 base, with 10 bases lying between them. Germline V CDR1 and CDR2: SQVTM, ANQGSEA. There are 13 residues in the CDR3. The CDR3: CSVGRRLQETQYF. The CDR3 bases are TGCAGCGTTGGGCGGCGCCTCCAAGAGACCCAGTACTTC. Combining the CDR3 with reference TRBV29-1 and TRBJ2-5 gives the whole variable domain SAVISQKPSRDICQRGTSLTIQCQVDSQVTMMFWYRQQPGQSLTLIATANQGSEATYESGFVIDKFPISRPNLTFSTLTVSNMSPEDSSIYLCSVGRRLQETQYFGPGTRLLVL.

This chain uses TRBV5-1 with TRBJ2-3; the D is unclear. Trimming cost V 4 bases and J 2 bases, with 17 bases left between them. CDR3 size: 16 residues. Germline CDR1 SGHRS, CDR2 YFSETQ. The CDR3 protein is CASSMDGQLHTDTQYF. In DNA, the CDR3 is TGCGCCAGCAGCATGGACGGCCAACTACACACAGATACGCAGTATTTT.

This clonotype came up a few times. The chain recombines TRBV7-6 with TRBJ2-5, with D possibly being TRBD2 (6 bases). The DNA end is a closer match to TRBJ2-1, so the J assignment may be wrong. This CDR3 contains 14 residues. Germline V gene sequence: CDR1 SGHVS, CDR2 FNYEAQ. The CDR3 sequence is CASRARDFYNEQFF. The DNA of the CDR3 is TGTGCCAGCAGGGCCCGGGACTTCTACAATGAGCAGTTCTTC.

The CDR3 is CASSLSSRPGWDTEAFF. CDR3 coding DNA: TGCGCCAGCAGCTTGTCGTCCCGGCCGGGGTGGGACACTGAAGCTTTCTTT. This chain joins TRBV5-1 and TRBJ1-1, with D uncertain. The CDR3 totals 17 residues. Germline CDR1 is SGHRS and CDR2 is YFSETQ. The V gene lost 1 base and the J gene lost 3 bases, with 19 bases spanning the gap. The whole variable domain, filled in from reference TRBV5-1 and TRBJ1-1, reads KAGVTQTPRYLIKTRGQQVTLSCSPISGHRSVSWYQQTPGQGLQFLFEYFSETQRNKGNFPGRFSGRQFSNSRSEMNVSTLELGDSALYLCASSLSSRPGWDTEAFFGQGTRLTVV.

The chain links TRBV20-1 to TRBJ2-7, with 9 bases lining up with TRBD2. The CDR3 has 15 amino acids. Per germline, CDR1 DFQATT and CDR2 SNEGSKA (reference sequence). V gave up 4 bases and J gave up 2 bases; unmatched junction bases: 9. This chain's CDR3 is CSATGASGEAYEQYF. DNA of the CDR3: TGCAGTGCTACGGGGGCTAGCGGGGAGGCCTACGAGCAGTACTTC.

The chain uses TRBV5-1 and TRBJ2-1; a possible D gene is TRBD2 (6 bases). Germline V gives CDR1 SGHRS, CDR2 YFSETQ. V was clipped by 2 bases and J by 6 bases, with 15 bases between them. This CDR3 is 15 amino acids long. Here the CDR3 reads CASSFRDSPGNEQFF. Written as DNA, the CDR3 is TGCGCCAGCAGCTTCCGGGACTCCCCAGGCAATGAGCAGTTCTTC. Looking up the rest from reference TRBV5-1 and TRBJ2-1 gives the full variable domain: KAGVTQTPRYLIKTRGQQVTLSCSPISGHRSVSWYQQTPGQGLQFLFEYFSETQRNKGNFPGRFSGRQFSNSRSEMNVSTLELGDSALYLCASSFRDSPGNEQFFGPGTRLTVL.

The V and J genes are TRBV20-1 and TRBJ1-6, with D maybe TRBD1 (5 bases). Per the germline V gene, CDR1 is DFQATT and CDR2 is SNEGSKA (reference sequence). The V end lost 3 bases, the J end lost 8 bases, and 11 bases lay between the germline ends. CDR3 length: 13 residues. DNA for the CDR3: TGCAGTGCTAGGCAACAGGCGGATTCACCCCTCCACTTT. Protein sequence: CSARQQADSPLHF.

A note on this clonotype: Its ends do not fully match the called genes, so a read error is possible. The CDR3 DNA sequence: TGCGCTAGCAGCTTTTTAGCGGGGGGGATTCAAGAGACCCAGTACTTC. It translates to CASSFLAGGIQETQYF. This chain uses TRBV7-7 with TRBJ2-5, with TRBD2 identical over 11 bases. The CDR3 loop spans 16 amino acids. Looked up from germline, CDR1 is SSHAT and CDR2 is FNYEAQ (reference sequence).

The CDR3 here is CASSSLLGEGLYEQYF. The CDR3 region has the DNA TGTGCCAGCAGTTCGCTCCTTGGCGAAGGGCTCTACGAGCAGTACTTC. The rearrangement joins TRBV27 to TRBJ2-7, with D uncertain. V shed 4 bases and J shed 3 bases, with 19 bases lying between them. The CDR3 contains 16 residues. Per germline, CDR1 MNHEY and CDR2 SMNVEV (reference sequence).

The sample holds a few counts of this clonotype. The V gene is TRBV28, the J gene TRBJ1-2; TRBD1 aligns across 12 bases. V dropped 5 bases and J dropped 8; count of bases not matched to a gene: 9. Germline V gene lookup returns CDR1 MDHEN and CDR2 SYDVKM. This CDR3 region has 15 residues. This chain's CDR3 is CASSSPGQGAGGYTF. The CDR3 nucleotides read TGTGCCAGCAGTAGTCCGGGACAGGGGGCCGGAGGCTACACCTTC.

This clonotype was seen a few times. V and J are TRBV3-1 and TRBJ1-6, with TRBD1 identical over 8 bases. J gave up 9 bases and V 4 bases, and 5 bases lay outside the gene matches. From germline, CDR1 is LGHDT and CDR2 YNNKEL (reference sequence). The CDR3 runs 14 residues. In DNA form, the CDR3 reads TGTGCCAGCAGCCGCGGACAGGGTAGTTCACCCCTCCACTTT. It yields the protein CASSRGQGSSPLHF.